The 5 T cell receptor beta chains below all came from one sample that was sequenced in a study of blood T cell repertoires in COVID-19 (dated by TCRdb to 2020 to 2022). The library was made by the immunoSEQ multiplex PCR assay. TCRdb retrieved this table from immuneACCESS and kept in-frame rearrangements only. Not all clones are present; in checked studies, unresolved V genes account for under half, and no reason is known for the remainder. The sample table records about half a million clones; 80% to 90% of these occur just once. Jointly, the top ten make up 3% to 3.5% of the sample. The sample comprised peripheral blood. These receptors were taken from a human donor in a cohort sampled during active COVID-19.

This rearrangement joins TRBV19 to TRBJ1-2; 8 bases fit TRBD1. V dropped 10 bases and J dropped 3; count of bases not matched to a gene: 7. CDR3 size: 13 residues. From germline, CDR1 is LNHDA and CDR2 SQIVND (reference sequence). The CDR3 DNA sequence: TGTGCCACCCGGACAGGGTTGCACTATGGCTACACCTTC. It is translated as CATRTGLHYGYTF. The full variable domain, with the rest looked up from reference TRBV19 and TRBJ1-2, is DGGITQSPKYLFRKEGQNVTLSCEQNLNHDAMYWYRQDPGQGLRLIYYSQIVNDFQKGDIAEGYSVSREKKESFPLTVTSAQKNPTAFYLCATRTGLHYGYTFGSGTRLTVV.

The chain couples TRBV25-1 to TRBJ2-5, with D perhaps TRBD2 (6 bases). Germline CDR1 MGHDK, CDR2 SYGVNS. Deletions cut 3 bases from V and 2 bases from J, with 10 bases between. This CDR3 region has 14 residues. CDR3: CASSDPGRQETQYF. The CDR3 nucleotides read TGTGCCAGCAGTGACCCAGGGAGGCAAGAGACCCAGTACTTC.

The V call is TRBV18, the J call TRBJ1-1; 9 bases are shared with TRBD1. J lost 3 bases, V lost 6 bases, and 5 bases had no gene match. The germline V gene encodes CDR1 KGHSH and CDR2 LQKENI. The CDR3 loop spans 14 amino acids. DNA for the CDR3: TGTGCCAGCTCCCGGGACAGGGAAGACACTGAAGCTTTCTTT. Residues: CASSRDREDTEAFF.

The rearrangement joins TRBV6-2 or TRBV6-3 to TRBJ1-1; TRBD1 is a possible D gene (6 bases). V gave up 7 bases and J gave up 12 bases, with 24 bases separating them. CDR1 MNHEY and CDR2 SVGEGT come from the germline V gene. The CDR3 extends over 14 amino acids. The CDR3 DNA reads TGTGCCAGCACCCCGAGGAGTCTCCAGGGGTTAACTTTCTTT. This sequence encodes CASTPRSLQGLTFF.

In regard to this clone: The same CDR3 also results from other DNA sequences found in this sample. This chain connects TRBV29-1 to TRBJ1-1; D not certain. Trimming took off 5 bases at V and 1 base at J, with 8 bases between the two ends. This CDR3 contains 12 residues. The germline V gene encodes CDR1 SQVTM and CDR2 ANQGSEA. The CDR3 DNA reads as TGCAGCGTTCGTCGGGGGAACACTGAAGCTTTCTTT. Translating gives CSVRRGNTEAFF. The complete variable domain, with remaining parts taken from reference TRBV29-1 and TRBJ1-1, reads SAVISQKPSRDICQRGTSLTIQCQVDSQVTMMFWYRQQPGQSLTLIATANQGSEATYESGFVIDKFPISRPNLTFSTLTVSNMSPEDSSIYLCSVRRGNTEAFFGQGTRLTVV.